The sequence of this TCR beta chain was determined in a study of vaccination and CD4 T cells after COVID-19. The wider study: Convalescent patients gave post-COVID blood a median about 100 days post-diagnosis, range 35 to 161. Control cultures, each given a CEFX pool, an HIV-1 Nef pool, or no peptide, were included.

As for this clonotype: Antigen specificity is unknown.

Time point defined: late sampling 161 to 241 days after vaccination in three convalescent patients. The treatment was: roughly nine-day PBMC culture with coronavirus spike peptide pools or control peptides (ViraFEST assay). Once obtained from cultured CD4+ T cells, the DNA was sequenced using the Oncomine TCR Beta short-read assay. The template was genomic DNA from cultured CD4+ T cells. TCRdb used MiXCR to reprocess the PCR reads, holding one entry per CDR3 protein. The sample holds about 16,000 distinct CDR3 sequences, approximately 56% seen once. This CDR3 is 12 amino acids long. The germline CDR1 and CDR2 sequences are MNHEY and SMNVEV (reference sequence). V was cut by 4 bases and J by 2 bases, with 0 bases left in between.

The specimen was CD4+ T cells from blood, cultured in vitro, collected about 7 months after SARS-CoV-2 vaccination. The rearrangement links TRBV27 to TRBJ2-6; D not certain. The TCR was taken from a human donor who had recovered from COVID-19. The CDR3 loop is CASSSGANVLTF. DNA of the CDR3: TGTGCCAGCAGTTCTGGGGCCAACGTCCTGACTTTC.